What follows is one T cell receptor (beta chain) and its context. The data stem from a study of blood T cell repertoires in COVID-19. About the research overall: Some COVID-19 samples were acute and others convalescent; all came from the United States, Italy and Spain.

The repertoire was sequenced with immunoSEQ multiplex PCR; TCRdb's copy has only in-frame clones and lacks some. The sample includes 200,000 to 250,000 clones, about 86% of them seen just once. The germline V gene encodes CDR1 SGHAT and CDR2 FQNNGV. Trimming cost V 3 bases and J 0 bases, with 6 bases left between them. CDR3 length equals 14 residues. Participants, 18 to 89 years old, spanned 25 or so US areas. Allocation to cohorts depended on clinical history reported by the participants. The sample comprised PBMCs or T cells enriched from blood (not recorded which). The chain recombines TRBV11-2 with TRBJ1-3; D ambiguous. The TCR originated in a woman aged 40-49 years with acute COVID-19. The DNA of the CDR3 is TGTGCCAGCAGCTTGAGGAGCTCTGGAAACACCATATATTTT. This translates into CASSLRSSGNTIYF.